The 15 T cell receptor beta chains given below trace back to one sample, sequenced in a study of blood T cell repertoires in COVID-19. Generated by immunoSEQ multiplex PCR, the TCRdb table keeps only in-frame clones and is missing some. The sample lists almost 500,000 clones; approximately 90% were seen once. Sequencing used PBMCs or T cells enriched from blood (not recorded which). These receptors were taken from a woman in her sixties who had recovered from COVID-19.

V and J are TRBV27 and TRBJ2-1; 7 nucleotides agree with TRBD1. Germline CDR1 reads MNHEY; CDR2 reads SMNVEV (reference sequence). The CDR3 has 12 residues. The trim removed 2 bases at V and 9 bases at J, leaving 1 base unmatched. CDR3 nucleotides: TGTGCCAGCAGTTTAGAGGGGGCTGAGCAGTTCTTC. Translated: CASSLEGAEQFF.

This clone has a single count. The V call is TRBV6-4, the J call TRBJ2-2, with 8 bases fitting TRBD2. CDR1 MRHNA and CDR2 SNTAGT come from the germline V gene. The junction had 9 bases not matched to a gene; V was cut back by 3 bases and J by 0 bases. The CDR3 length is 18 residues. In DNA form, the CDR3 reads TGTGCCAGCAGTGAACGCGGGGGGCTTAACTCGAACACCGGGGAGCTGTTTTTT. Translated: CASSERGGLNSNTGELFF.

The chain has TRBV4-1 and TRBJ2-6, with TRBD2 as a possible D gene (6 bases). V lost 3 bases and J 4 bases, leaving 19 bases between the germline ends. The CDR3 is 18 amino acids. Looked up from germline, CDR1 is MGHRA and CDR2 is YSYEKL. CDR3 amino acids: CASSQDFLGGFGANVLTF. In DNA, the CDR3 is TGCGCCAGCAGCCAGGACTTCCTGGGGGGTTTCGGGGCCAACGTCCTGACTTTC.

This clone was found once. The J gene is TRBJ1-2, the V gene TRBV27, with a tentative D call TRBD1 (6 bases). Germline CDR1 and CDR2: MNHEY and SMNVEV (reference sequence). The ends were cut back, 2 bases at V and 6 bases at J, with 19 bases in the middle. CDR3 length: 16 residues. The CDR3 sequence: CASSLTPYNREDGYTF. The CDR3 bases are TGTGCCAGCAGTTTAACCCCCTACAACAGGGAAGATGGCTACACCTTC.

The V gene is TRBV3-1 (or the pseudogene TRBV3-2), the J gene TRBJ1-2; TRBD1 aligns across 7 bases. The CDR3 covers 14 residues. Germline CDR1 and CDR2: LGHDT and YNNKEL (reference sequence). V shed 4 bases and J 4 bases; nucleotides not matched to a gene: 6. The CDR3 region is CASSRGTEAYGYTF. CDR3 nucleotide sequence: TGTGCCAGCAGCCGCGGGACAGAAGCCTATGGCTACACCTTC.

This rearrangement joins TRBV21-1 to TRBJ2-7; no DNA check was done on the table's D call, TRBD2. TRBV21-1 is designated a pseudogene. CDR3 length: 12 residues. CDR3 region: CASTRSPREQYV. CDR3 in DNA: TGTGCCAGCACCCGGAGCCCCCGTGAGCAGTACGTC.

V usage is TRBV18 and J usage is TRBJ1-3; D uncertain. V shed 2 bases and J shed 0 bases, with 11 bases lying between them. From germline, CDR1 is KGHSH and CDR2 LQKENI. This CDR3 is built from 16 residues. The CDR3 here is CASSPEGTVSGNTIYF. DNA for the CDR3: TGTGCCAGCTCACCAGAGGGAACAGTCTCTGGAAACACCATATATTTT.

The chain uses TRBV6-6 and TRBJ1-4; TRBD1 matches 11 bases. There are 15 residues in the CDR3. J gave up 8 bases and V 5 bases, and 7 bases lay outside the gene matches. CDR1 and CDR2 from the germline V gene are MNHNY and SVGAGI (reference sequence). CDR3 DNA sequence: TGTGCCAGCAGTCGGACAGGGGGCGCCGGGGAAAAACTGTTTTTT. Its protein product is CASSRTGGAGEKLFF.

This clone was recorded only once. The chain links TRBV4-1 to TRBJ1-6; TRBD1 agrees at 7 bases. This CDR3 comprises 16 residues. V lost 0 bases to trimming and J lost 10 bases; unmatched junction nucleotides: 9. The germline V gene encodes CDR1 MGHRA and CDR2 YSYEKL. The CDR3 reads CASSQDLDRVGSPLHF. CDR3 nucleotides: TGCGCCAGCAGCCAAGACCTTGACAGGGTAGGATCACCCCTCCACTTT.

The CDR3 spells CASSLWGGDRTDTQYF. CDR3 sequence (DNA): TGTGCCAGCAGCTTATGGGGGGGCGACCGCACAGATACGCAGTATTTT. The chain links TRBV11-2 to TRBJ2-3, with D perhaps matching TRBD2 (7 bases). CDR3 length: 16 amino acids. V was cut by 2 bases and J by 1 base, with 13 bases left in between. The V gene's germline CDR1 is SGHAT and CDR2 FQNNGV.

This chain links TRBV6-5 with TRBJ1-1; D remains unclear. CDR1 is MNHEY and CDR2 is SVGAGI in the germline V gene. This CDR3 comprises 12 residues. Trimming removed 4 bases from V and 1 base from J, with 4 bases in between. The CDR3 spells CASSSENTEAFF. CDR3 nucleotide sequence: TGTGCCAGCAGTTCAGAGAACACTGAAGCTTTCTTT.

Only one count was recorded for this clone. This rearrangement joins TRBV2 to TRBJ1-2, with 8 bases matching TRBD1. The CDR3 sequence is 14 residues long. Germline-derived CDR1 and CDR2 are SNHLY and FYNNEI. V gave up 4 bases and J gave up 2 bases; unmatched junction bases: 3. The DNA for the CDR3 is TGTGCCAGCAGTGGGACAGGGATAAACTATGGCTACACCTTC. It yields the protein CASSGTGINYGYTF.

J is TRBJ2-1 and V is TRBV7-2, with 11 bases identical to TRBD2. This CDR3 has 16 amino acids. CDR1 SGHTA and CDR2 FQGNSA come from the germline V gene. With V trimmed by 0 bases and J by 12 bases, 10 bases remained unmatched. The CDR3 nucleotides read TGTGCCAGCAGCTTAGCAGGTCTAGCGGGGGGCCTGGGGCAGTTCTTC. Translating gives CASSLAGLAGGLGQFF.

Points on this clone: This specimen includes other DNA sequences encoding the same CDR3. This sequence joins TRBV29-1 and TRBJ1-1; the D is unclear. The CDR3 totals 10 residues. V was clipped by 5 bases and J by 2 bases, with 3 bases between them. Looked up from germline, CDR1 is SQVTM and CDR2 is ANQGSEA. For the CDR3, the DNA is TGCAGCGTTCAAAACACTGAAGCTTTCTTT. Residues: CSVQNTEAFF.

This chain uses TRBV2 with TRBJ2-7, with 13 bases that match TRBD2. J was trimmed by 0 bases and V by 6 bases; bases with no gene match: 5. CDR3 size: 16 residues. Germline loops: CDR1 SNHLY, CDR2 FYNNEI. The CDR3 DNA reads TGTGCCAGCAGAGGACTAGCGGGGGTAACCTCCTACGAGCAGTACTTC. Its translation: CASRGLAGVTSYEQYF.